The 5 T cell receptor beta chains given below trace back to one sample, sequenced in a study of human T cells and chemical hapten exposure. TCRdb called the 5' RACE reads again in MiXCR, with one record for every CDR3 protein. Of around 140,000 distinct CDR3 sequences listed, roughly 4.1% are singletons. The starting material, unfractionated whole blood, was used for total RNA extraction. These receptors all stem from a female donor in good health.

The chain is built from TRBV20-1 and TRBJ1-1; 8 nucleotides agree with TRBD1. Germline CDR1 DFQATT, CDR2 SNEGSKA (reference sequence). The CDR3 consists of 15 residues. The ends lost 3 bases at V and 11 bases at J; junction bases unmatched: 17. CDR3 bases: TGCAGTGCTAGGGGAGACTCGGACAGGGTAGTTGAGGCTTTCTTT. Translated: CSARGDSDRVVEAFF.

This clonotype has at least ten counts. The CDR3 is CSVEGAGATNEKLFF. CDR3 bases: TGCAGCGTTGAGGGAGCGGGTGCAACTAATGAAAAACTGTTTTTT. The chain couples TRBV29-1 to TRBJ1-4; no firm D call. This CDR3 is built from 15 residues. Trimming took 3 bases from V and 0 from J, leaving 11 bases between them. Germline V gives CDR1 SQVTM, CDR2 ANQGSEA.

This clonotype showed up many times. This sequence joins TRBV19 and TRBJ2-3, with 7 bases aligning to TRBD1. Germline V CDR1 and CDR2: LNHDA, SQIVND (reference sequence). This CDR3 contains 15 residues. The J segment lost 5 bases and the V segment lost 4 bases, leaving 9 bases of the junction unmatched. The CDR3 loop is CASSKSGTDVDTQYF. The CDR3 DNA reads as TGTGCCAGTAGTAAGTCGGGGACAGATGTAGATACGCAGTATTTT.

At least ten counts were recorded for this clonotype. The chain couples TRBV27 to TRBJ2-3; tentative D call: TRBD2 (5 bases). The CDR3 totals 16 residues. The germline V gene encodes CDR1 MNHEY and CDR2 SMNVEV (reference sequence). V gave up 0 bases and J gave up 7 bases, with 17 bases separating them. The CDR3 region has the DNA TGTGCCAGCAGTTTATCGACCTTCTTTCAGCGGTATACGCAGTATTTT. Amino acid sequence: CASSLSTFFQRYTQYF.

This clonotype was seen more than once but under ten times. The chain employs TRBV20-1 and TRBJ1-5; possible D gene TRBD1, 5 bases. CDR1 DFQATT and CDR2 SNEGSKA come from the germline V gene (reference sequence). CDR3 length: 13 residues. V dropped 4 bases and J dropped 2 bases, with 9 bases sitting between them. CDR3 protein: CSATTGCNQPQHF. In nucleotides, the CDR3 is TGCAGTGCTACAACAGGCTGCAATCAGCCCCAGCATTTT.